What follows describes a single T cell receptor (beta chain). The immunoSEQ assay was v3. Produced via immunoSEQ multiplex PCR; TCRdb's table is partial and in-frame only. The data contain 45,000 to 60,000 clones, around 64% of them seen just once; the ten biggest clones take up about 6%. Time point specified: pre-treatment sample, taken before nivolumab and TIL therapy. Tumor tissue came from excised metastases, mostly pleural nodules or supraclavicular lymph nodes. The entry originates in a study of TIL therapy for anti-PD-1-resistant metastatic lung cancer. This CDR3 region has 16 residues. Germline V gene data show CDR1 as SNHLY and CDR2 as FYNNEI. V gave up 5 bases and J gave up 4 bases; unmatched junction bases: 8.

The chain joins TRBV2 to TRBJ1-5, with TRBD1 matching 10 bases. This sequence was found in a person aged 30 to 80 with non-small cell lung cancer. The sample in question was tumor tissue, obtained at baseline. This CDR3 reads CASSSFRDRGNQPQHF. CDR3 in DNA: TGTGCCAGCAGTTCGTTCCGGGACAGGGGTAATCAGCCCCAGCATTTT.